This is a list of T cell receptor beta chains from one sample in a study of T cell repertoires in cytomegalovirus infection. TCRdb analysed the reads with MiXCR anew, one entry per CDR3 protein. The data hold more than 150,000 distinct CDR3 sequences, with roughly a quarter observed a single time. Sequenced sample: PBMCs. Receptors originate from a human donor in good health (CMV status not recorded). Some clones in this sample may be carry-over from other donors' samples. Each CDR3 is given without its conserved first and last residue.

TRBJ2-3	TRBV6-5	11	ASSYSFSDTQY
TRBJ2-1	TRBV6-1	16	ASRPEGGLAGGGNEQF
TRBJ2-7	TRBV7-2	11	ASSSGQGGEQY
TRBJ2-7	TRBV7-8	13	ASSLQSGSSSEQY
TRBJ1-2	TRBV7-4	13	ASSLSLVGAYGYT
TRBJ2-7	TRBV28	11	ASSSPSPYEQY
TRBJ2-5	TRBV20-1	11	SLAGGPQETQY
TRBJ2-6	TRBV6-5	18	ASSYSRQGAPDVGANVLT
TRBJ1-2	TRBV7-2	12	ASSLVSRPYGYT
TRBJ1-1	TRBV2	12	ASSDWGLNTEAF
TRBJ1-1	TRBV7-3	11	ASSLQFNTEAF
TRBJ2-2	TRBV20-1	12	SASREANTGELF
TRBJ1-3	TRBV4-1	14	ASSHGPGSSGNTIY
TRBJ1-1	TRBV7-9	11	ASSTQVNTEAF
TRBJ2-3	TRBV14	13	ASSTRQDRTDTQY
TRBJ1-3	TRBV18	12	ASSPDGDPGTIY
TRBJ2-3	TRBV29-1	10	SFLADTDTQY
TRBJ2-6	TRBV24-1	11	ATYSSGANVLT
TRBJ2-1	TRBV7-6	12	ASSASPVGNEQF
TRBJ2-1	TRBV14	12	ASSQSRGFTEQF
TRBJ2-5	TRBV29-1	10	SVEVGQETQY
TRBJ1-1	TRBV28	12	ASTGTPEGTEAF
TRBJ2-1	TRBV25-1	13	ASSILAGAGNEQF
TRBJ2-1	TRBV5-1	12	ASSLTLQGNEQF
TRBJ1-1	TRBV20-1	11	SARGGRGSEAF
TRBJ1-6	TRBV7-9	13	ASSSQNGLNSPLH
TRBJ2-2	TRBV5-5	13	ASSFYPGDTGELF
TRBJ2-7	TRBV9	14	ASSAGLAGVGYEQY
TRBJ2-1	TRBV11-2	16	ASRGGLAGSRSYNEQF
TRBJ1-2	TRBV7-6	7	ADAEGYT
TRBJ2-1	TRBV28	13	ASSLGLAGVLEQF
TRBJ2-3	TRBV7-8	13	ASSPWAGGTDTQY
TRBJ1-5	TRBV12-3/TRBV12-4	12	ASSMGLRHQPQH
TRBJ2-6	TRBV5-1	16	ASKWTGGSSSGANVLT
TRBJ2-2	TRBV5-4	12	ASRPGGSAGELF
TRBJ1-2	TRBV9	11	ASSQDTNYGYT
TRBJ1-2	TRBV28	12	ASSPSQGWHGYT
TRBJ2-3	TRBV7-2	15	ASSSWTSGRFADTQY
TRBJ1-6	TRBV6-1	12	ASSLEAFRSPLH
TRBJ2-6	TRBV7-9	15	ASSFRGSYSGANVLT
TRBJ1-2	TRBV7-3	9	ASSNGKGYT
TRBJ2-1	TRBV28	11	ASSFSLGIEQF
TRBJ2-1	TRBV28	14	ASPPQTHSSYNEQF
TRBJ2-3	TRBV7-2	13	ASRKDRGSTDTQY